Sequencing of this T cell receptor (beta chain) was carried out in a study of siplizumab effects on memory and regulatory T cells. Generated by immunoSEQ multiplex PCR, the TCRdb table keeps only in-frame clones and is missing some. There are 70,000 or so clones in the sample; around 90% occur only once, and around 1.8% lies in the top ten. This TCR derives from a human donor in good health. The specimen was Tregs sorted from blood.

The CDR3 protein is CASSDGTGGHGELFF. CDR3 in DNA: TGTGCCAGCAGCGATGGGACAGGGGGCCACGGGGAGCTGTTTTTT. The chain joins TRBV9 to TRBJ2-2, with 12 bases identical to TRBD1. The CDR3 spans 15 residues. V shed 3 bases, J shed 7 bases, and the junction held 4 bases outside the gene matches. In germline, CDR1 is SGDLS, CDR2 YYNGEE.